The entry below describes one TCR beta chain. Germline CDR1 is SGHAT and CDR2 is FQNNGV. CDR3 length: 14 residues. Trimming took 4 bases from V and 6 from J, leaving 15 bases between them. TCRdb keeps only in-frame clones here, not all; method: immunoSEQ multiplex PCR. The sample yields about 44,000 clones, around 90% seen once. This record belongs to a study of blood T cell repertoires in COVID-19. The wider study: PBMCs, B-cell-depleted T cells, or T cells were the source of the cDNA or gDNA that made up the material.

The V call is TRBV11-2, the J call TRBJ1-1, with D possibly being TRBD1 (6 bases). This sequence was found in a woman between 40 and 55 years old with acute or convalescent COVID-19. The sample taken for sequencing was peripheral blood. The CDR3: CASSSRTGMPEAFF. The CDR3 DNA follows: TGTGCCAGCAGCTCCAGAACAGGGATGCCTGAAGCTTTCTTT.